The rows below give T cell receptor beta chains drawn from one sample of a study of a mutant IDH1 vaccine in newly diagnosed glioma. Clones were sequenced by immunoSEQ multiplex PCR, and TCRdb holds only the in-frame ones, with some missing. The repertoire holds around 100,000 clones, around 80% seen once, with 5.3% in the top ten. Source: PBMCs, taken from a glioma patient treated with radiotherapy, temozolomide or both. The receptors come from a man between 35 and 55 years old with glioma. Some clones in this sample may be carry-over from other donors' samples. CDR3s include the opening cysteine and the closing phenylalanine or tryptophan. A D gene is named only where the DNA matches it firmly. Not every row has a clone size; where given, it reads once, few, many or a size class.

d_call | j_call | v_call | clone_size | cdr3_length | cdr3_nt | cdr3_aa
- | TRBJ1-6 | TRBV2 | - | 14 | TGTGCCAGCAGGGAGAAAGGGTATAATTCACCCCTCCACTTT | CASREKGYNSPLHF
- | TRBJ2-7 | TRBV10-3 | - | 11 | TGTGCCATCAGCCCCGGCAACGAGCAGTACTTC | CAISPGNEQYF
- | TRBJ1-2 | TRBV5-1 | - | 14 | TGCGCCAGCAGCTGGACAGATTCAAACTATGGCTACACCTTC | CASSWTDSNYGYTF
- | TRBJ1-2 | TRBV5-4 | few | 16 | TGTGCCAGCAGCTTGAAGGGCGGGATAAGTAACTATGGCTACACCTTC | CASSLKGGISNYGYTF
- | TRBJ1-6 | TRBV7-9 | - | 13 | TGTGCCAGCAGCCCCCCCCTCGGGTCACCCCTCCACTTT | CASSPPLGSPLHF
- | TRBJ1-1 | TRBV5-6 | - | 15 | TGTGCCAGCACCGACGCCCGGGAAATGAACACTGAAGCTTTCTTT | CASTDAREMNTEAFF
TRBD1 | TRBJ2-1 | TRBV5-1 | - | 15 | TGCGCCAGCAGCGTGGGGGACAGGGTACTCAGTGAGCAGTTCTTC | CASSVGDRVLSEQFF
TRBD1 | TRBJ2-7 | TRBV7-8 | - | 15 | TGTGCCAGCCAACTTAACGACAGGGTTGGGTACGAGCAGTACTTC | CASQLNDRVGYEQYF
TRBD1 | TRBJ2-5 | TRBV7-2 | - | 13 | TGTGCCAGCAGCGAGGGGGCCATGGAGACCCAGTACTTC | CASSEGAMETQYF
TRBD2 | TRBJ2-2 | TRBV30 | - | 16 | TGTGCCTGGGGGATAGCGGGGGGGCTTCGCGCCGGGGAGCTGTTTTTT | CAWGIAGGLRAGELFF
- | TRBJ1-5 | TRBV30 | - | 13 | TGTGCCTGGAGCCCACAGAATAATCAGCCCCAGCATTTT | CAWSPQNNQPQHF
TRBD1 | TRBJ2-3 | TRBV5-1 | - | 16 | TGCGCCAGCAGCAAGGAAGGCCAGGGGGCAGGAGATACGCAGTATTTT | CASSKEGQGAGDTQYF
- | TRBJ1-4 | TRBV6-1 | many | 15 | TGTGCCAGCAGTGAAGGTGGAGGCTCTAATGAAAAACTGTTTTTT | CASSEGGGSNEKLFF
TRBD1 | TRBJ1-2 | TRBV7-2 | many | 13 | TGTGCCAGCAGCTTAAGACAGGGGGCTGGCTACACCTTC | CASSLRQGAGYTF
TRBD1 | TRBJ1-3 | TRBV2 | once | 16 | TGTGCCAGCAGAGACCAAACTCGGGACAGCGGAAACACCATATATTTT | CASRDQTRDSGNTIYF
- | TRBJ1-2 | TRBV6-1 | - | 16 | TGTGCCAGCAGTGAAGGGCAGGGAACAACAAATTATGGCTACACCTTC | CASSEGQGTTNYGYTF
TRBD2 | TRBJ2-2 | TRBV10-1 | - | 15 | TGCGCCAGCAGTGAGACTAGCGGGTTCACCGGGGAGCTGTTTTTT | CASSETSGFTGELFF
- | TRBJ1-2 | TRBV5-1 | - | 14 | TGCGCCAGCTCGCGGGCCACAGAGGGCTATGGCTACACCTTC | CASSRATEGYGYTF
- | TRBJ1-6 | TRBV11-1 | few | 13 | TGTGCCAGCAGCTTAGCACAGGCCCAGGCCCTCCACTTT | CASSLAQAQALHF
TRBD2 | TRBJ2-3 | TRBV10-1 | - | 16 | TGCGCCAGCAGTGCGGCTAGCGGGCTAGGCACAGATACGCAGTATTTT | CASSAASGLGTDTQYF
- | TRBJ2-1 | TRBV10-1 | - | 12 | TGCGCCAGCAGTGAAACGATGAATGAGCAGTTCTTC | CASSETMNEQFF
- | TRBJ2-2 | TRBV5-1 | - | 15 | TGCGCCAGCAGCCGGGACTCGGCGCACACCGGGGAGCTGTTTTTT | CASSRDSAHTGELFF
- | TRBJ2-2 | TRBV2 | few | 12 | TGTGCCAGCAGTTGGGTAACCGGGGAGCTGTTTTTT | CASSWVTGELFF